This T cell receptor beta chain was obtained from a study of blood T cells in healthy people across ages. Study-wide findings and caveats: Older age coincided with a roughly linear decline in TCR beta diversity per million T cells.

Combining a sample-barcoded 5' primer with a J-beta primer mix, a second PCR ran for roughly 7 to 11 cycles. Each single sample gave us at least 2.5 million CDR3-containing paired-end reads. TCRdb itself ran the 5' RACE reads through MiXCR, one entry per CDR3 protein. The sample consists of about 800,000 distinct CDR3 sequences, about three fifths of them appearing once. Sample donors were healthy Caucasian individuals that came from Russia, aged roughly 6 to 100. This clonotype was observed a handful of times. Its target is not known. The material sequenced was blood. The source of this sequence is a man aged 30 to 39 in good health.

CDR3 sequence: CAISESGQGNSPLHF. CDR3 nucleotides: TGTGCCATCAGTGAGTCGGGACAGGGGAATTCACCCCTCCACTTT. This chain uses TRBV10-3 with TRBJ1-6, with 10 bases aligning to TRBD1. V trimming: 0 bases; J trimming: 7 bases; junction bases outside the gene matches: 0. CDR1 and CDR2 from the germline V gene are ENHRY and SYGVKD. There are 15 residues in the CDR3.